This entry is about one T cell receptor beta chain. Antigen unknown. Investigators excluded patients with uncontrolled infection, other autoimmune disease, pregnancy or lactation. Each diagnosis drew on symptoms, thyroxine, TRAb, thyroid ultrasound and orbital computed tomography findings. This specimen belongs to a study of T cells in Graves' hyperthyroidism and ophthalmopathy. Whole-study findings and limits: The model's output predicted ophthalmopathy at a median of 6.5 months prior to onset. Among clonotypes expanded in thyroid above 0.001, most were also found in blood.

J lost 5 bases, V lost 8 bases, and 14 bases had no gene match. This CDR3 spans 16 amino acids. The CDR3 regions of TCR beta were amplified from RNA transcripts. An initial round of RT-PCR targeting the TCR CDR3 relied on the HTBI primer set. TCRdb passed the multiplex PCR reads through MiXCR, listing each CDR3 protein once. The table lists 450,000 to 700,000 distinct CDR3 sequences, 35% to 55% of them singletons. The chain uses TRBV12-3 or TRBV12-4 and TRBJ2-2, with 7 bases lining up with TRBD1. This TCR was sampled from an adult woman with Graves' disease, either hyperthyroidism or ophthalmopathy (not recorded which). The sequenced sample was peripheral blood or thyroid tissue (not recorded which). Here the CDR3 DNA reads TGTGCCAGCGAGCAAAGGCAGGGGGTACCAACCGGGGAGCTGTTTTTT. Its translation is CASEQRQGVPTGELFF.